What follows is one T cell receptor beta chain and its context. CD8+ and CD4+ T cells from blood underwent TCR beta sequencing. These data belong to a study of CD8 T cells in Susac syndrome. Random hexamers served to reverse transcribe about 0.5 to 1 ug RNA. In TCRdb, the immunoSEQ multiplex PCR reads were re-called with MiXCR into one record per CDR3 protein. The repertoire holds fewer than 200,000 distinct CDR3 sequences, roughly 92% seen once, with 0.12% in the top ten. This CDR3 has 14 amino acids. Germline CDR1 and CDR2: MDHEN and SYDVKM. V lost 7 bases, J lost 5 bases, and 5 bases stayed unmatched.

J is TRBJ1-6 and V is TRBV28; 7 nucleotides agree with TRBD1. The sequence came from a human donor with Susac syndrome. Specimen: CD4+ T cells from PBMCs. CDR3 DNA sequence: TGTGCCAGCATAAGGGACAGCAATAATTCACCCCTCCACTTT. It specifies CASIRDSNNSPLHF.